One sample yielded the 2 T cell receptor beta chains listed below, sequenced in a study of T cell repertoires in cytomegalovirus infection. No antigen has been identified for these receptors. MiXCR, run by TCRdb on the reads, gives a single entry per CDR3 protein. The data contain 45,000 to 75,000 distinct CDR3 sequences, more than 25% of them singletons. The sequenced material came from PBMCs, sequenced either directly or after in vitro stimulation (not recorded which). The receptors shown here come from a human donor in good health (CMV status not recorded). Some clones in this sample may be carry-over from other donors' samples.

The rearrangement joins TRBV18 to TRBJ2-1; 7 positions agree with TRBD1. There are 16 residues in the CDR3. Germline V gene sequence: CDR1 KGHSH, CDR2 LQKENI. V trimming: 6 bases; J trimming: 3 bases; junction bases outside the gene matches: 11. The CDR3 bases are TGTGCCAGCTCCCTGAGTCGGGACAGTCACTACAATGAGCAGTTCTTC. It codes for CASSLSRDSHYNEQFF.

The chain recombines TRBV12-3 or TRBV12-4 with TRBJ2-4; 9 bases fit TRBD1. This CDR3 has 12 residues. Germline trimming cut 6 bases from V and 13 bases from J; bases unmatched to any gene: 7. CDR3 region: CASSLTGGIQYF. The CDR3 DNA follows: TGTGCCAGCAGCTTGACAGGGGGTATCCAGTACTTC.